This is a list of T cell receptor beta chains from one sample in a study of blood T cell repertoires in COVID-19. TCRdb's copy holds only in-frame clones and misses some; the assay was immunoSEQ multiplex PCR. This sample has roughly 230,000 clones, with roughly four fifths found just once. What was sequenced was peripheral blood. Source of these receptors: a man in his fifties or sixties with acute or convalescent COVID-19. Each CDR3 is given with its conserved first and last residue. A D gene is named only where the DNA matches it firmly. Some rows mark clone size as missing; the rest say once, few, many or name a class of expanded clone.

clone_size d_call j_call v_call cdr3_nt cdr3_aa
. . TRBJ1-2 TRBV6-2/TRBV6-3 TGTGCCAGCAGTTACCGATCAGGGAACTATGGCTACACCTTC CASSYRSGNYGYTF
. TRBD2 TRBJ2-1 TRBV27 TGTGCCAGCAGTTCTGGGACTAGCGGGGGGGCATGGGATGAGCAGTTCTTC CASSSGTSGGAWDEQFF
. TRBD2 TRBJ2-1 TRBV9 TGTGCCAGCAGCGTACAACTAGCGGGGGGGATTAGCTCCTACAATGAGCAGTTCTTC CASSVQLAGGISSYNEQFF
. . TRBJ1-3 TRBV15 TGTGCCACCAGCAGGACGCGGGGGATCTCTGGAAACACCATATATTTT CATSRTRGISGNTIYF
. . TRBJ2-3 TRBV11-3 TGTGCCAGCAGCTTAAGGTTTGGGCAGTCTGAGACATATACGCAGTATTTT CASSLRFGQSETYTQYF
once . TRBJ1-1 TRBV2 TGTGCCAGCAGTGGGGGACTCGGGACTGAAGCTTTCTTT CASSGGLGTEAFF
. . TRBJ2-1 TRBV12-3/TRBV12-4 TGTGCCAGCAGTTTCGGGGGACAGCAGTTCTTC CASSFGGQQFF
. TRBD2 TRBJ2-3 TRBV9 TGTGCCAGCAGCGTAGCTTTACGCGGGAATATTAACGGGGGGATAGATACGCAGTATTTT CASSVALRGNINGGIDTQYF
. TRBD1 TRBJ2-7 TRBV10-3 TGTGCCATCAGTGTAGGACAGGGCTACGAGCAGTACTTC CAISVGQGYEQYF
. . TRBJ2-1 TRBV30 TGTGCCTGGAGTGCCACAGGGCCCGGTGAGCAGTTCTTC CAWSATGPGEQFF
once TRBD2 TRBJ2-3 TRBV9 TGTGCCAGCAGCGTAGATCTAGCGGGGAGCACAGATACGCAGTATTTT CASSVDLAGSTDTQYF
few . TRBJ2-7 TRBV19 TGTGCCAGTTCCTACAGGACATCCTACGAGCAGTACTTC CASSYRTSYEQYF
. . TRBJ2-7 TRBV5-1 TGCGCCAGCAGCTTGGGACAGAACCTGGGGGAGCAGTACTTC CASSLGQNLGEQYF
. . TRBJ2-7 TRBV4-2 TGTGCCAGCAGCCAAGTCTCTCGGGGGGAGCAGTACTTC CASSQVSRGEQYF
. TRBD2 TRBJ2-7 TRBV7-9 TGTGCCAGCAGCACAACTAGCGGGCCTTACGAGCAGTACTTC CASSTTSGPYEQYF
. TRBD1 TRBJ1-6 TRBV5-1 TGCGCCAGCAGCCAGGGACAGGGTGGTTCACCCCTCCACTTT CASSQGQGGSPLHF
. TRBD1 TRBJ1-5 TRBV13 TGTGCCAGCAGAAGAACAGGGGACGGCAATCAGCCCCAGCATTTT CASRRTGDGNQPQHF
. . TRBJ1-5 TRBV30 TGTGCCTGGTCAGGGTCCGCCAATCAGCCCCAGCATTTT CAWSGSANQPQHF
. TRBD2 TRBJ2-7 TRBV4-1 TGCGCCAGCAGCCGACGGACTAGCGGAGCCTACGAGCAGTACTTC CASSRRTSGAYEQYF
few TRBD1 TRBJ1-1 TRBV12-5 TGTGCTAGTGCGGTGACAGGGGTAACTGAAGCTTTCTTT CASAVTGVTEAFF
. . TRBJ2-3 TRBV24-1 TGTGCCACCAGTACAGGGTCCACAGATACGCAGTATTTT CATSTGSTDTQYF